This TCR beta chain was obtained from a study of blood T cell repertoires in COVID-19. The assay was immunoSEQ multiplex PCR, and TCRdb's table has in-frame clones only and misses some. The sample has approximately 210,000 clones; 75% to 85% are singletons. CDR1 and CDR2 (germline): LNHDA, SQIVND (reference sequence). Trimming at V came to 5 bases and at J to 4 bases, leaving 9 bases not matched to a gene. CDR3 length equals 15 residues. The clonotype originates from a woman aged 50 to 65 with acute COVID-19. The sequenced sample consisted of PBMCs or T cells enriched from blood (not recorded which). The rearrangement joins TRBV19 to TRBJ2-3; 7 bases are shared with TRBD2. The CDR3 bases are TGTGCCAGTAGTTTCGGCGGGGGTCGCGCAGATACGCAGTATTTT. This encodes CASSFGGGRADTQYF.